One and the same sample provided the 4 T cell receptor beta chains below, sequenced in a study of T cell changes during pregnancy in multiple sclerosis. TCRdb's table, derived via immunoSEQ multiplex PCR, lists solely in-frame clones and lacks some. This sample has just under 65,000 clones, with about 96% found just once. The sample was CD8+ T cells from peripheral blood mononuclear cells, taken after pregnancy. These TCRs come from a female donor with multiple sclerosis, enrolled in a pregnancy study.

This chain uses TRBV7-2 with TRBJ2-5; D might be TRBD1 (5 bases). TRBJ2-7 matches the DNA end more closely, so the J call is doubtful. Germline V lookup: CDR1 SGHTA, CDR2 FQGNSA. This CDR3 is 13 amino acids long. In DNA, the CDR3 is TGTGCCAGCAGCTCATCTCAGGGCTACGAGCAGTACTTC. It is translated as CASSSSQGYEQYF.

The J gene is TRBJ1-2, the V gene TRBV7-9; maybe TRBD1 (6 bases). From germline, CDR1 is SEHNR and CDR2 FQNEAQ (reference sequence). Trimming took 5 bases from V and 7 from J, leaving 17 bases between them. The CDR3 runs to 14 residues. The DNA of the CDR3 is TGTGCCAGCAGCGCCCCGACAGGTGGGGTTGGCTACACCTTC. This sequence encodes CASSAPTGGVGYTF.

The chain links TRBV13 to TRBJ2-1; D unresolved. CDR3 size: 15 residues. CDR1 is PRHDT and CDR2 is FYEKMQ in the germline V gene (reference sequence). V lost 1 base, J lost 2 bases, and 9 bases lay in between. CDR3 nucleotide sequence: TGTGCCAGCAGCTTAGAACTTCTACCCTACAATGAGCAGTTCTTC. Its translation is CASSLELLPYNEQFF.

The CDR3 nucleotides are TGTGCCAGTAGTGCCCACGGGACAGGCGGTTTTTGGGAGACCCAGTACTTC. Translation: CASSAHGTGGFWETQYF. The rearrangement uses TRBV19 and TRBJ2-5, with TRBD1 matching over 8 bases. V shed 5 bases and J 5 bases; nucleotides not matched to a gene: 16. The CDR3 consists of 17 residues. Per the germline V gene, CDR1 is LNHDA and CDR2 is SQIVND (reference sequence).